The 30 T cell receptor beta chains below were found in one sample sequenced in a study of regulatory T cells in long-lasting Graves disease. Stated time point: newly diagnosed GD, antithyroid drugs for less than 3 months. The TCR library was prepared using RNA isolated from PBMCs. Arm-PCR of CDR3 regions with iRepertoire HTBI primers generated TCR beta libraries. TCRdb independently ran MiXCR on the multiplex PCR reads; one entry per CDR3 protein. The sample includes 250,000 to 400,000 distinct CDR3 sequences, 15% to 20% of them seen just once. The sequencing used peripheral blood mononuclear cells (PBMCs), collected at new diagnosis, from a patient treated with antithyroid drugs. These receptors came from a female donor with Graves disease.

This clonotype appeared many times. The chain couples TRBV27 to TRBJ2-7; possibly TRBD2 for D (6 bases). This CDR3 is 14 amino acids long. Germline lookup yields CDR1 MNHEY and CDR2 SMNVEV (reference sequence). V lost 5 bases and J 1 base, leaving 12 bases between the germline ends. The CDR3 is CASSRYGTSYEQYF. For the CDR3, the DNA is TGTGCCAGCAGTCGGTACGGGACTTCCTACGAGCAGTACTTC.

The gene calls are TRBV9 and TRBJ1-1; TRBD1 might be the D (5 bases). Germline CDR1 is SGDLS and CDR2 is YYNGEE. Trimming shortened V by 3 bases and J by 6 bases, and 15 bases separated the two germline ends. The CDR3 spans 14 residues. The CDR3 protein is CASSDNPGDPEAFF. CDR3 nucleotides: TGTGCCAGCAGCGACAATCCCGGGGACCCTGAAGCTTTCTTT.

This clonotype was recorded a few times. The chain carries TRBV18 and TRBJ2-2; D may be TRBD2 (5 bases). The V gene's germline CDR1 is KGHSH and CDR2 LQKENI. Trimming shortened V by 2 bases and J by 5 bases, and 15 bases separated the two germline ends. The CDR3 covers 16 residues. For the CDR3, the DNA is TGTGCCAGCTCACCAAGCGGAGTCCCGGGGACCGGGGAGCTGTTTTTT. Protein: CASSPSGVPGTGELFF.

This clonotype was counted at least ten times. The CDR3 is CSASRRADYNEQFF. The DNA of the CDR3 is TGCAGTGCTAGCAGGAGGGCCGACTACAATGAGCAGTTCTTC. This sequence joins TRBV20-1 and TRBJ2-1, with D perhaps matching TRBD2 (6 bases). Trimming removed 3 bases from V and 3 bases from J, with 12 bases in between. The germline gives CDR1 DFQATT, CDR2 SNEGSKA (reference sequence). This CDR3 contains 14 residues.

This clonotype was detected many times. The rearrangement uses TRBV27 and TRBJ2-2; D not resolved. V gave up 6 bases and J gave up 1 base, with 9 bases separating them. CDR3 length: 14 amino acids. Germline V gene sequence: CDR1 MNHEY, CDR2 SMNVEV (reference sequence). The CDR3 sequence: CASSRFMNTGELFF. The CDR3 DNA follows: TGTGCCAGCAGCCGATTTATGAACACCGGGGAGCTGTTTTTT.

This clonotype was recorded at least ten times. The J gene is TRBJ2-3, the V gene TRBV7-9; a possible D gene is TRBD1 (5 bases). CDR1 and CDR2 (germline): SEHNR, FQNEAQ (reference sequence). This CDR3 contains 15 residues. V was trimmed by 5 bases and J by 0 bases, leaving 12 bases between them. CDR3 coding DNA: TGTGCCAGCAGCACCCAGGGTATTAGCACAGATACGCAGTATTTT. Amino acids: CASSTQGISTDTQYF.

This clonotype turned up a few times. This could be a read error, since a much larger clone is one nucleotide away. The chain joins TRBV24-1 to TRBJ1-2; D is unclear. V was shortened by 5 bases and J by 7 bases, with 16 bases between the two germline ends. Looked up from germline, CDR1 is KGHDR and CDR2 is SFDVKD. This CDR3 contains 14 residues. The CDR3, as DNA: TGTGCCACCAGTGCCCCAGGTTCCTGGGGTGGCTACACCTTC. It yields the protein CATSAPGSWGGYTF.

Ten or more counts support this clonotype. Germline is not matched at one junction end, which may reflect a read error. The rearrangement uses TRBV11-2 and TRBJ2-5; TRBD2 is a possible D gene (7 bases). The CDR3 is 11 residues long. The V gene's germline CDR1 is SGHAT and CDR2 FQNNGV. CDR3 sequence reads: CASRLGGDQYF. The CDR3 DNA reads TGTGCCAGCAGATTAGGGGGGGACCAGTACTTC.

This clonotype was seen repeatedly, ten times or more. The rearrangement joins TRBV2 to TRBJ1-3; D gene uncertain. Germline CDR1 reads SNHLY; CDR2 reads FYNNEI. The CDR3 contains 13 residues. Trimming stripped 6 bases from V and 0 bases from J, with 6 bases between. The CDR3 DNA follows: TGTGCCAGCAGAGTAAGCTCTGGAAACACCATATATTTT. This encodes CASRVSSGNTIYF.

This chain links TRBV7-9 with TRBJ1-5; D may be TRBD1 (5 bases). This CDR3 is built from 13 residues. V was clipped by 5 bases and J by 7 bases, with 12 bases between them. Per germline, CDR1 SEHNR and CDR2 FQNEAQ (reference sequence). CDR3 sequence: CASSISGGQPQHF. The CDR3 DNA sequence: TGTGCCAGCAGCATCTCCGGGGGACAGCCCCAGCATTTT.

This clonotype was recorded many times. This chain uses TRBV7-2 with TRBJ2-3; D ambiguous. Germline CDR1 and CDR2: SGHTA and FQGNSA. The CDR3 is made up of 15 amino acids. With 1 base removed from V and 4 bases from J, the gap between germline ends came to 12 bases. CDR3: CASSLEGRGADTQYF. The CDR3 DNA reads TGTGCCAGCAGCTTAGAAGGTCGAGGTGCAGATACGCAGTATTTT.

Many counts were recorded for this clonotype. This chain's CDR3 is CASGEYRADTQYF. The CDR3 nucleotides are TGTGCCAGCGGAGAGTATAGGGCAGATACGCAGTATTTT. The chain has TRBV12-3 or TRBV12-4 and TRBJ2-3; D not resolved. The CDR3 spans 13 residues. Trimming pared 8 bases from V and 4 bases from J, leaving 13 bases between.

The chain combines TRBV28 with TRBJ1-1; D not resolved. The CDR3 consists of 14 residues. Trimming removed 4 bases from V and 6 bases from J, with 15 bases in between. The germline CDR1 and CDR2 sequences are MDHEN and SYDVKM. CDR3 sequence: CASSSSGLASEAFF. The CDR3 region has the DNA TGTGCCAGCAGTTCATCGGGATTGGCATCTGAAGCTTTCTTT.

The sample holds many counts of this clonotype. Written as DNA, the CDR3 is TGTGCCAGCAGTTTAGTCGGGGGAAGCTCACCCCTCCACTTT. It translates to CASSLVGGSSPLHF. The genes are TRBV28 and TRBJ1-6; D might be TRBD1 (5 bases). The V end was cut by 2 bases, the J end by 10 bases, with 12 bases between. Germline values: CDR1 MDHEN, CDR2 SYDVKM. The CDR3 runs to 14 residues.

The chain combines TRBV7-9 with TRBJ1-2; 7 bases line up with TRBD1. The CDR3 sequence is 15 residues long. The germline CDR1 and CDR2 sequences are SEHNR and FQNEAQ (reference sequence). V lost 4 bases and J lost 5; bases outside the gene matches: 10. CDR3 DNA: TGTGCCAGCAGCTCGACAGGGACCCCACTGTATGGCTACACCTTC. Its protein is CASSSTGTPLYGYTF.

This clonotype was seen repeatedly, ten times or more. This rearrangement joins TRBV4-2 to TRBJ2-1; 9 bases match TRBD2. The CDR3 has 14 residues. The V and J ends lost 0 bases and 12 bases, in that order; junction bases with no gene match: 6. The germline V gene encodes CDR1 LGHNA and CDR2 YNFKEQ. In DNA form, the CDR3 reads TGTGCCAGCAGCCAAGATAGCGGGGGTTTGGGGCAGTTCTTC. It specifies CASSQDSGGLGQFF.

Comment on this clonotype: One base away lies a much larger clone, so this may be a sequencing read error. The CDR3, as DNA: TGTGCCAGCAGTTTCGCGGCGGGACAGATTAATGAAAAACTGTTTTTT. This translates into CASSFAAGQINEKLFF. The chain combines TRBV12-3 or TRBV12-4 with TRBJ1-4; 7 positions agree with TRBD1. V lost 3 bases to trimming and J lost 4 bases; unmatched junction nucleotides: 8. CDR3 length: 16 residues.

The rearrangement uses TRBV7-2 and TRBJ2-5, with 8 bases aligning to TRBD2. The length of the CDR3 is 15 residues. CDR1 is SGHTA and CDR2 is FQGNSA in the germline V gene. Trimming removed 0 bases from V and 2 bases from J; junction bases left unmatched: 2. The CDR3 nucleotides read TGTGCCAGCAGCTTAGCGGGGACTAGACAAGAGACCCAGTACTTC. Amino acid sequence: CASSLAGTRQETQYF. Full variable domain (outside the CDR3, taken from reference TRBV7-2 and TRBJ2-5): GAGVSQSPSNKVTEKGKDVELRCDPISGHTALYWYRQSLGQGLEFLIYFQGNSAPDKSGLPSDRFSAERTGGSVSTLTIQRTQQEDSAVYLCASSLAGTRQETQYFGPGTRLLVL.

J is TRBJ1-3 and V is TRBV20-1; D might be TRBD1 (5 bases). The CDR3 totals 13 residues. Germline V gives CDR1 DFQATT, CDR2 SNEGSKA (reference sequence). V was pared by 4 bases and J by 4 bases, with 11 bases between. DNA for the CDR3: TGCAGTGCTACCCGGGACGGCGGAAACACCATATATTTT. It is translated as CSATRDGGNTIYF.

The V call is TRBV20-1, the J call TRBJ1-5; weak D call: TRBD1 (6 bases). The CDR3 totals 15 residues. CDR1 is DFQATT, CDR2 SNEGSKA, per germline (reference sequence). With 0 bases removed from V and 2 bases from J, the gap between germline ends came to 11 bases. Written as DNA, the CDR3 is TGCAGTGCTAGAGATCGGAACAGGGGCAATCAGCCCCAGCATTTT. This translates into CSARDRNRGNQPQHF.

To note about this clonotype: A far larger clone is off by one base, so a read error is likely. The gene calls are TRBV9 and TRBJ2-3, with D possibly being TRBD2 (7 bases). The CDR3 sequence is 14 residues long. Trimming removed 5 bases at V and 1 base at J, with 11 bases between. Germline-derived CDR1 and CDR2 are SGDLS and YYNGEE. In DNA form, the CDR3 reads TGTGCCAGCAGTCGGGGGGCAGGCACAGATACGCAGTATTTT. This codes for CASSRGAGTDTQYF.

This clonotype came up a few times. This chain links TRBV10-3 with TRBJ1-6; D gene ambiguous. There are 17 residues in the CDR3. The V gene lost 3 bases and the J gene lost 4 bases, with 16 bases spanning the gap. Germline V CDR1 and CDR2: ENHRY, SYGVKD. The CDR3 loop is CAISDTGISEYNSPLHF. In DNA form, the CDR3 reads TGTGCCATCAGTGATACCGGCATTTCAGAGTATAATTCACCCCTCCACTTT.

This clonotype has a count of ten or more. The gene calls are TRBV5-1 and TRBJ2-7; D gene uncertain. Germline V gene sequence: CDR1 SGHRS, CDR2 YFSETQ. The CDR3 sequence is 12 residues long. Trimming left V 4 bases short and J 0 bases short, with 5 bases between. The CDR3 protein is CASSMNSYEQYF. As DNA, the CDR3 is TGCGCCAGCAGCATGAACTCCTACGAGCAGTACTTC.

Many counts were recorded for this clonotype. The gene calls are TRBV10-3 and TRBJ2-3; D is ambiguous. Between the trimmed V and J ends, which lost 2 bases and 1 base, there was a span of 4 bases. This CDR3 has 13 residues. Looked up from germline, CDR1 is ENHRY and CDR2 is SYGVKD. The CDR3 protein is CAISEPRTDTQYF. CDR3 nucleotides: TGTGCCATCAGTGAGCCTCGCACAGATACGCAGTATTTT.

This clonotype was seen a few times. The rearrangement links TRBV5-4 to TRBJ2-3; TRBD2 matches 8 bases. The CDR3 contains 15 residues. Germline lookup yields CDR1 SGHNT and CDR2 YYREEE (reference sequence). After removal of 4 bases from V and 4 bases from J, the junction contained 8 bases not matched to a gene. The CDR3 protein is CASSPGGNRADTQYF. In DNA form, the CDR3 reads TGTGCCAGCAGCCCGGGGGGGAACAGGGCAGATACGCAGTATTTT.

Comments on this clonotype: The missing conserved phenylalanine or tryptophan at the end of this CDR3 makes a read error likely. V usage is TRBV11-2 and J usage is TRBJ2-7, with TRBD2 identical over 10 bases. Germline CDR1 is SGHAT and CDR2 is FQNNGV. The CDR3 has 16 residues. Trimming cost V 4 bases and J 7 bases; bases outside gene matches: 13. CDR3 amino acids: CASSSGSLAGVKEQYS. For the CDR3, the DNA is TGTGCCAGCAGCTCAGGAAGTCTAGCGGGAGTGAAGGAGCAGTACTCC.

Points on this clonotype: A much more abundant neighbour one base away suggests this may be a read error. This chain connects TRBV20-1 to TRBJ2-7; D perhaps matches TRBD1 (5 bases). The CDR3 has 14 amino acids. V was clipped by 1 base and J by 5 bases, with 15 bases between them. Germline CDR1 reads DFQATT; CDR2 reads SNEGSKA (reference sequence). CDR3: CSARGAAGWHEQYF. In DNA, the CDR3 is TGCAGTGCTAGAGGGGCTGCAGGGTGGCACGAGCAGTACTTC.

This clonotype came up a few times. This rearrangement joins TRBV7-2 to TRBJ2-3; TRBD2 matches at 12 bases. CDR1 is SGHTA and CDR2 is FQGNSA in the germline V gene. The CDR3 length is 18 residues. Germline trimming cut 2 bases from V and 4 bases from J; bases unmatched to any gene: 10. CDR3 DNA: TGTGCCAGCAGCTTACTAGCGGGAGGGCCGCCGAAGCCAGATACGCAGTATTTT. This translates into CASSLLAGGPPKPDTQYF.

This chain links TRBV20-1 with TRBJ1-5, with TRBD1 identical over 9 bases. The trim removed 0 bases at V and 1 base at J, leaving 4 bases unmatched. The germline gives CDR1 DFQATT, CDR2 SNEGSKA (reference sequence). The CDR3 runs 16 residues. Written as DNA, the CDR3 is TGCAGTGCTAGAGAAACAGGGGGCGGAAGCAATCAGCCCCAGCATTTT. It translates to CSARETGGGSNQPQHF.

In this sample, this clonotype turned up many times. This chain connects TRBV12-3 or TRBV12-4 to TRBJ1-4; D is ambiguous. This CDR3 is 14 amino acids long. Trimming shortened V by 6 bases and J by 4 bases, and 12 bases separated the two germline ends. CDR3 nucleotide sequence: TGTGCCAGCAGCCCCGACGGGTTTAATGAAAAACTGTTTTTT. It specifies CASSPDGFNEKLFF.